This T cell receptor beta chain was found in a study of radiotherapy plus CTLA-4 blockade in lung cancer. Produced via immunoSEQ multiplex PCR; TCRdb's table is partial and in-frame only. The top ten clones hold over 15% of a sample with tens of thousands of clones, roughly 86% of them seen once. Patients in the study, people with chemo-refractory metastatic non-small-cell lung cancer, received focal radiation plus ipilimumab CTLA-4 blockade. Broader study findings: Peripheral blood showed expansion of tumor-derived TCR clones after radiotherapy and ipilimumab. Interferon-beta, together with early blood T cell clone dynamics, reportedly best predicted response.

The CDR3 consists of 13 residues. Germline-derived CDR1 and CDR2 are MNHNS and SASEGT. The sample holds a few counts of this clone. Antigen unknown. An end of the junction differs from the germline gene, which may be a read error. This chain links TRBV6-1 with TRBJ1-5, with 7 bases aligning to TRBD1. The TCR originated in a human donor with non-small cell lung cancer that progressed on radiotherapy plus ipilimumab. The sequenced sample was peripheral blood, obtained from a patient treated with radiotherapy plus ipilimumab. The CDR3 DNA reads TGTGCCATCAGTCAGGGGGGTAGGCAGCCCCAGCATTTT. It specifies CAISQGGRQPQHF.